This T cell receptor (beta chain) was found in a study of identical twins. Remarks on this clonotype: Antigen: not known.

Germline values: CDR1 MDHEN, CDR2 SYDVKM. The CDR3 has 15 residues. Addition of a universal primer site occurred through template switching, and cDNA carried unique molecular identifiers. TCRdb redid the calling of the 5' RACE reads with MiXCR, one entry per CDR3 protein. Altogether roughly 1,500,000 distinct CDR3 sequences are present, 25% to 35% being singletons, with the ten largest covering less than 0.35%. Study-wide results and limits: Cord blood beta clonotypes that were abundant carried fewer insertions, and memory repertoires showed no such trend. Analyses of zero insertions could, in part, be confounded by invariant MAIT and iNKT cells. Among out-of-frame alpha sequences shared by twins, low generation probability occurred in excess.

The sample comprised cord blood. This clonotype originated in a newborn girl in good health. The chain couples TRBV28 to TRBJ2-1; D remains ambiguous. TRBJ2-7 explains the end of the DNA better; the J call may be wrong. CDR3 protein: CASSIDPNSYNEQYF. CDR3 coding DNA: TGTGCCAGCAGTATCGACCCCAACTCCTACAATGAGCAGTACTTC.